These T cell receptor beta chains were read from a single sample in a study of cytomegalovirus exposure and HLA in healthy donors. Produced via immunoSEQ multiplex PCR; TCRdb's table is partial and in-frame only. The table has 99,000 or so clones, 60% to 85% seen once. The sequenced sample was PBMCs. The receptors derive from a male donor in good health and CMV-seronegative. CDR3s leave out the opening cysteine and the closing phenylalanine or tryptophan. The D gene is left open where the match is weak.

TRBV9	TRBD2	TRBJ2-1	14	ASSVGLAGGHNEQF
TRBV6-5	TRBD1	TRBJ1-5	11	ASSGNRGQPQH
TRBV30	TRBD1	TRBJ1-2	9	AANRGYGYT
TRBV29-1	TRBD1	TRBJ2-1	15	SVAGTGSLGVYNEQF
TRBV2	TRBD1	TRBJ2-7	13	ASSEKGQGIYEQY
TRBV29-1	.	TRBJ2-3	11	SGEVGGTDTQY
TRBV4-1	.	TRBJ2-7	13	ASSQAPTVSYEQY
TRBV7-9	TRBD1	TRBJ1-2	15	ASSLASGQGPDYGYT
TRBV14	TRBD1	TRBJ2-3	17	ASSQFHSGGAQTTDTQY
TRBV10-3	TRBD1	TRBJ2-5	12	ATGIGQDQETQY
TRBV6-5	.	TRBJ2-3	11	ASTRFGTDTQY
TRBV4-2	.	TRBJ2-7	12	ASSQGGDVYEQY
TRBV11-2	.	TRBJ2-1	12	ASSLVSTYNEQF
TRBV5-1	.	TRBJ2-1	12	ASSLRLAPNEQF
TRBV2	.	TRBJ2-7	10	ASSTPSYEQY
TRBV9	TRBD2	TRBJ2-1	13	ASSDVAGGKNEQF
TRBV27	.	TRBJ2-5	13	ASRPVDRTQETQY
TRBV5-1	.	TRBJ2-5	12	ASRPGVQGETQY
TRBV19	TRBD1	TRBJ1-4	13	ASSIQGGRVEKLF
TRBV29-1	TRBD2	TRBJ2-1	13	SVLGGTSSYNEQF
TRBV28	.	TRBJ1-6	10	ASSSQGSPLH
TRBV5-6	TRBD1	TRBJ1-1	12	ASSLGSGGTEAF
TRBV19	TRBD1	TRBJ2-3	13	ASSKRTGMTDTQY
TRBV7-9	TRBD2	TRBJ2-1	11	ASLAGSYNEQF
TRBV18	TRBD2	TRBJ2-1	13	ASSTPGLAPNEQF
TRBV7-2	TRBD2	TRBJ2-5	15	ASSLEKLAGGRETQY
TRBV19	.	TRBJ1-1	14	ASRTGDSGRRTEAF
TRBV6-1	.	TRBJ2-3	13	ASNEVAEATDTQY
TRBV7-9	.	TRBJ1-5	11	ASSLGGDQPQH
TRBV7-8	.	TRBJ1-1	11	ASSRQVNTEAF
TRBV5-1	.	TRBJ2-7	14	ASSSGTSQPYVEQY
TRBV5-5	TRBD2	TRBJ2-3	16	ASSLVSTAGVRTDTQY
TRBV7-8	.	TRBJ1-4	10	ASSLGREKLF
TRBV15	TRBD1	TRBJ2-4	15	ATSRSGQGIAKNIQY
TRBV5-1	.	TRBJ1-3	11	ASSSQRGDTIY
TRBV7-3	.	TRBJ2-1	13	ASSFGPGVYNEQF
TRBV6-5	.	TRBJ2-5	12	ASSYSYRKETQY
TRBV5-1	.	TRBJ2-7	14	ASSLGSGDLSYEQY
TRBV6-1	TRBD1	TRBJ2-7	13	ASIKTSGGDYEQY
TRBV25-1	TRBD2	TRBJ2-1	13	ASMQAGPSYNEQF
TRBV20-1	.	TRBJ2-3	8	SAGGDTQY
TRBV4-1	TRBD1	TRBJ2-7	11	ASSFQGANEQY
TRBV27	.	TRBJ1-1	12	ASSPLYGYTEAF
TRBV10-2	TRBD1	TRBJ1-3	11	ASSWDSGNTIY
TRBV9	TRBD2	TRBJ2-2	15	ASSVGIAGISTGELF
TRBV5-4	.	TRBJ2-5	10	ASNPAGETQY
TRBV6-4	.	TRBJ2-1	12	ASSGQGGGDEQF
TRBV19	.	TRBJ1-1	11	ASCGQMNTEAF
TRBV19	.	TRBJ1-5	13	ASSSELIGNQPQH
TRBV6-5	TRBD2	TRBJ2-6	13	ASRSGGTGANVLT
TRBV19	TRBD2	TRBJ2-7	12	ASSAGGQATEQY
TRBV5-4	TRBD2	TRBJ2-5	14	ASSLGTGLAGETQY
TRBV5-4	TRBD1	TRBJ1-1	15	ASSRIGTGSWGTEAF
TRBV30	TRBD1	TRBJ1-6	13	AWSVWDRETSPLH
TRBV9	TRBD2	TRBJ2-7	14	ASSKGLAEVSYEQY